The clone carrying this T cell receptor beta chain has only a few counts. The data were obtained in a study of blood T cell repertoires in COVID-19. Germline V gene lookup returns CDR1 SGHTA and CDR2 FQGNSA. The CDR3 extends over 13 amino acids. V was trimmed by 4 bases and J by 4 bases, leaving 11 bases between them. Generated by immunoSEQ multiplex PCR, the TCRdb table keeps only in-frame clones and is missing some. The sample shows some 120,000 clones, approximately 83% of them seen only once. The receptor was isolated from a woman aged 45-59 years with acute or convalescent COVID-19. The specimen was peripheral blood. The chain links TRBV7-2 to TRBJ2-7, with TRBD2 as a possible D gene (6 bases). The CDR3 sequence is CASSSGLSYEQYF. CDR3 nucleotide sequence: TGTGCCAGCAGCTCGGGACTTTCTTACGAGCAGTACTTC.